This paragraph covers one T cell receptor (beta chain) sequence. These data belong to a study of shared clonotypes between healthy human individuals. TCRdb's copy holds only in-frame clones and misses some; the assay was immunoSEQ multiplex PCR. Among about 480,000 clones, over 75% were seen once, and the ten largest hold around 12%. This CDR3 region has 14 residues. V lost 7 bases and J 4 bases, leaving 16 bases between the germline ends. From germline, CDR1 is MNHNS and CDR2 SASEGT. This sequence was found in a woman aged 40 to 55 in good health. Some clones in this sample may be carry-over from other donors' samples. The sequenced material came from PBMCs. The chain carries TRBV6-1 and TRBJ1-2; D call uncertain. The CDR3 loop reads CASTLIPQGYGYTF. The CDR3 coding sequence is TGTGCCAGCACTCTCATTCCCCAAGGCTATGGCTACACCTTC.